This TCR beta chain was obtained from a study of read filtering for tumor transcriptome and immune sequencing. Study details: R-ISS stage counts were eight or nine for I, about 15 for II, 6 or 7 for III.

Germline CDR1 is DFQATT and CDR2 is SNEGSKA (reference sequence). The ends were cut back, 6 bases at V and 3 bases at J, with 17 bases in the middle. The CDR3 sequence is 14 residues long. This clonotype has just a few counts. The library was built from about 0.4 ug RNA with molecular barcoded adaptors for alpha/delta and beta/gamma chains. Each CDR3 protein gets one entry after TCRdb re-called the reads with MiXCR. This table holds around 130,000 distinct CDR3 sequences, about an eighth found once. The clonotype comes from a donor at least 40 years old with multiple myeloma. This chain joins TRBV20-1 and TRBJ2-5, with D uncertain. The material sequenced was a population of CD138-negative cells sorted from bone marrow. The CDR3 reads CSAPGETNEETQYF. CDR3 coding DNA: TGCAGTGCGCCAGGAGAGACGAACGAAGAGACCCAGTACTTC.